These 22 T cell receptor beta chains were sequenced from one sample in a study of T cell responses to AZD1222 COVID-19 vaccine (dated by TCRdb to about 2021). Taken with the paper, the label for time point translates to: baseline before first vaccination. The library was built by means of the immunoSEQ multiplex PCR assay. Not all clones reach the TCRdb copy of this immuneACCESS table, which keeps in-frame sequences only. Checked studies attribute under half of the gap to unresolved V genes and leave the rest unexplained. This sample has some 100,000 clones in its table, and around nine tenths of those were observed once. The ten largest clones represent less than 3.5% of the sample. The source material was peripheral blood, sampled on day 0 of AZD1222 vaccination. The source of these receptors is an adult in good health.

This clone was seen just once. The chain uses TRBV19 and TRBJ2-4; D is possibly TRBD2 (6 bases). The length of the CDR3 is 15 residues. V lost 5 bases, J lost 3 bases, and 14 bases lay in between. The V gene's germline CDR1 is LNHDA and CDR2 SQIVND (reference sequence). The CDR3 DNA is TGTGCCAGTAGTGCACTAGCTAATGTCAAAAACATTCAGTACTTC. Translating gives CASSALANVKNIQYF.

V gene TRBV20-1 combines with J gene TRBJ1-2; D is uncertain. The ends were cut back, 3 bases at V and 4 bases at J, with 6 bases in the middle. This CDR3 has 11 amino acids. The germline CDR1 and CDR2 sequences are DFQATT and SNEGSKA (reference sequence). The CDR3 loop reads CSARNSYGYTF. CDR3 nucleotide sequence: TGCAGTGCTAGGAATAGCTATGGCTACACCTTC.

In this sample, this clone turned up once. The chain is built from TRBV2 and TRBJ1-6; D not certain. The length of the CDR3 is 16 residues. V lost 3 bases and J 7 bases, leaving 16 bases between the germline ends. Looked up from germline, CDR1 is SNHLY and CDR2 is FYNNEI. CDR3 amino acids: CASSDQVPMGNSPLHF. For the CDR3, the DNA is TGTGCCAGCAGTGATCAGGTCCCCATGGGGAATTCACCCCTCCACTTT. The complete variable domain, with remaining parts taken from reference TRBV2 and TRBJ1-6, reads EPEVTQTPSHQVTQMGQEVILRCVPISNHLYFYWYRQILGQKVEFLVSFYNNEISEKSEIFDDQFSVERPDGSNFTLKIRSTKLEDSAMYFCASSDQVPMGNSPLHFGNGTRLTVT.

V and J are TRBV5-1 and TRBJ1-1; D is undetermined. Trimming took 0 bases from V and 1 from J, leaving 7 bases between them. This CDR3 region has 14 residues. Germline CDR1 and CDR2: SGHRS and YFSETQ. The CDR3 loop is CASSLVAENTEAFF. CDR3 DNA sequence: TGCGCCAGCAGCTTGGTGGCAGAGAACACTGAAGCTTTCTTT. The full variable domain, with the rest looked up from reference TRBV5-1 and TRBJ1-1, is KAGVTQTPRYLIKTRGQQVTLSCSPISGHRSVSWYQQTPGQGLQFLFEYFSETQRNKGNFPGRFSGRQFSNSRSEMNVSTLELGDSALYLCASSLVAENTEAFFGQGTRLTVV.

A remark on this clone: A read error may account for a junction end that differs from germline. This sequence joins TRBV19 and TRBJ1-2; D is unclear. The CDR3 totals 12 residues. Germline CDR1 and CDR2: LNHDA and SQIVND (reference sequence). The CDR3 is CASTPLAGPPHF. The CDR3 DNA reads TGTGCCAGTACCCCTTTAGCAGGTCCACCCCACTTC.

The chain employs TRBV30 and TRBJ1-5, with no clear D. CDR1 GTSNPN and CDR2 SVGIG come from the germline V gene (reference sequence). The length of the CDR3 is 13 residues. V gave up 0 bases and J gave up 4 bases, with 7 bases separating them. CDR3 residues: CAWSVHGNQPQHF. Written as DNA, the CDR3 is TGTGCCTGGAGTGTACACGGAAATCAGCCCCAGCATTTT.

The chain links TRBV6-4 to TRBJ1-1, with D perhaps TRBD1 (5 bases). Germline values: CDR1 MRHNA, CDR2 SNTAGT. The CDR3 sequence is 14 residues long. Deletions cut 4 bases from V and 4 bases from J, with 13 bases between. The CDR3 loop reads CASSVNRYGTEAFF. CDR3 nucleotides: TGTGCCAGCAGTGTCAACAGGTATGGCACTGAAGCTTTCTTT.

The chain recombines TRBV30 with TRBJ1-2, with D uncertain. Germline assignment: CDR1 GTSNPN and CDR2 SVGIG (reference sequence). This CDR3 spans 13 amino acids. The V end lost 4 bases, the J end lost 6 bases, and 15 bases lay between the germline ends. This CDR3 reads CAWTRGVRDGYTF. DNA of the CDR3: TGTGCCTGGACCCGTGGGGTTAGGGATGGCTACACCTTC.

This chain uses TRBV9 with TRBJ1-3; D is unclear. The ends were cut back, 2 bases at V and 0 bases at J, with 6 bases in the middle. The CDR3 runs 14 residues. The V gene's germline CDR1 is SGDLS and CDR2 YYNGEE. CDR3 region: CASSVARSGNTIYF. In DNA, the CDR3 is TGTGCCAGCAGCGTCGCCCGCTCTGGAAACACCATATATTTT.

CDR3 sequence: CASSPAGTVVAGELFF. CDR3 bases: TGCGCCAGCAGCCCTGCCGGGACAGTTGTTGCCGGGGAGCTGTTTTTT. This chain connects TRBV5-1 to TRBJ2-2; 7 bases are shared with TRBD1. This CDR3 is built from 16 residues. The V gene's germline CDR1 is SGHRS and CDR2 YFSETQ. J was trimmed by 6 bases and V by 4 bases; bases with no gene match: 12.

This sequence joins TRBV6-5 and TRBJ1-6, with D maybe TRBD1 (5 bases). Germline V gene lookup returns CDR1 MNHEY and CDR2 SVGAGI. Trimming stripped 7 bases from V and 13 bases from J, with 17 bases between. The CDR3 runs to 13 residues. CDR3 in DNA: TGTGCCAGCACCCCGAGGGGAGATGGGCCCCTCCACTTT. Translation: CASTPRGDGPLHF.

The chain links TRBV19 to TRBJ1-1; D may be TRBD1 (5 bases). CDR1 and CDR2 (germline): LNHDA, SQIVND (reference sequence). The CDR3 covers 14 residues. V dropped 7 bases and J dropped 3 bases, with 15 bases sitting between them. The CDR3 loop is CASNSGAWDTEAFF. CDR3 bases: TGTGCCAGTAACAGTGGGGCGTGGGACACTGAAGCTTTCTTT.

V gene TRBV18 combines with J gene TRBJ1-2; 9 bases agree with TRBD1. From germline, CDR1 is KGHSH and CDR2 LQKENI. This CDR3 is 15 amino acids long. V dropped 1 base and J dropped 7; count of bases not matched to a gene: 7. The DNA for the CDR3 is TGTGCCAGCTCACCACGGACAGGGGAGGGAAGTGGCTACACCTTC. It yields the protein CASSPRTGEGSGYTF. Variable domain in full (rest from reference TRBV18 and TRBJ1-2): NAGVMQNPRHLVRRRGQEARLRCSPMKGHSHVYWYRQLPEEGLKFMVYLQKENIIDESGMPKERFSAEFPKEGPSILRIQQVVRGDSAAYFCASSPRTGEGSGYTFGSGTRLTVV.

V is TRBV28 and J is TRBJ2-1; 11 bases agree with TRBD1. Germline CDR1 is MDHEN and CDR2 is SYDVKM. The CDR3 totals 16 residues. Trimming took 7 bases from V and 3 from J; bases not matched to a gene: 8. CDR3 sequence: CASTTPGQGVYNEQFF. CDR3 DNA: TGTGCCAGCACCACGCCGGGACAGGGGGTCTACAATGAGCAGTTCTTC.

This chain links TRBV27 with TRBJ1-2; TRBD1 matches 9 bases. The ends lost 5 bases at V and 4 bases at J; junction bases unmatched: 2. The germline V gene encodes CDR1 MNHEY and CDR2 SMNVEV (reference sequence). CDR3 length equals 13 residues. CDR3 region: CASSLGQGYGYTF. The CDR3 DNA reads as TGTGCCAGCAGTCTGGGACAGGGCTATGGCTACACCTTC.

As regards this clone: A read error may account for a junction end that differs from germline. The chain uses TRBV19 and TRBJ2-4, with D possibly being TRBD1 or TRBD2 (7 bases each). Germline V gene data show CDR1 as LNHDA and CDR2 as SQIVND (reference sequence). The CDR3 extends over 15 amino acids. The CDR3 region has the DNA TGTGCCAGGGATATGGGGGAGGGGGCCAATAACATTCAGTACTTC. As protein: CARDMGEGANNIQYF.

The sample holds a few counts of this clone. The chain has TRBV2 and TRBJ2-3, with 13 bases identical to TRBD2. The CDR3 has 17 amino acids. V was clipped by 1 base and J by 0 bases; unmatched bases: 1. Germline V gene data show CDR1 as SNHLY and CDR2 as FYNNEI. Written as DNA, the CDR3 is TGTGCCAGCAGTGAAGGGACTAGCGGGAGTAGCACAGATACGCAGTATTTT. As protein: CASSEGTSGSSTDTQYF.

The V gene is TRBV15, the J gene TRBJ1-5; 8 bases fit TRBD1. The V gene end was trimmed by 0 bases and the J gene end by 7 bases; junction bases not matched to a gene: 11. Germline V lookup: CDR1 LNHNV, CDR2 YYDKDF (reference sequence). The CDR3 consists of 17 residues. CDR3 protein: CATSRDPLAGGLQPQHF. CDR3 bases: TGTGCCACCAGCAGAGATCCCCTGGCAGGGGGCTTGCAGCCCCAGCATTTT.

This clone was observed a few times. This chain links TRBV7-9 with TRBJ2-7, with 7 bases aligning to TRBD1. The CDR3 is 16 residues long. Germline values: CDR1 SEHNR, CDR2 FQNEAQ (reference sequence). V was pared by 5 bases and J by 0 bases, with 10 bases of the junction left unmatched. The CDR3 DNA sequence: TGTGCCAGCAGCCCTACAGGGGTAAGAAGCTCCTACGAGCAGTACTTC. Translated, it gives CASSPTGVRSSYEQYF.

CDR3 region: CASSPEPHNEQFF. CDR3 nucleotides: TGCGCCAGCAGCCCCGAGCCCCACAATGAGCAGTTCTTC. This chain joins TRBV5-1 and TRBJ2-1; D is ambiguous. V was cut by 4 bases and J by 5 bases, with 10 bases left in between. Germline V gives CDR1 SGHRS, CDR2 YFSETQ. This CDR3 is built from 13 residues.

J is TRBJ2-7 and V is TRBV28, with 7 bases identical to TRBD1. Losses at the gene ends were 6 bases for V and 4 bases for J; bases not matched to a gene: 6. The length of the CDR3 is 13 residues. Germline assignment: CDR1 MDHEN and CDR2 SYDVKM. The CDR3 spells CASRLQGKYEQYF. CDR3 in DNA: TGTGCCAGCAGATTACAGGGGAAGTACGAGCAGTACTTC.

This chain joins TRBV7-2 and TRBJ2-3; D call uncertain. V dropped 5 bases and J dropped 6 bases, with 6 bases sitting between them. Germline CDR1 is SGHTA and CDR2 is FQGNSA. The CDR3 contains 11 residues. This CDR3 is CASSPADTQYF. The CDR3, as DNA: TGTGCCAGCAGCCCGGCCGATACGCAGTATTTT. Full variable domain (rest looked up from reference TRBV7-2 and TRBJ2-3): GAGVSQSPSNKVTEKGKDVELRCDPISGHTALYWYRQSLGQGLEFLIYFQGNSAPDKSGLPSDRFSAERTGGSVSTLTIQRTQQEDSAVYLCASSPADTQYFGPGTRLTVL.